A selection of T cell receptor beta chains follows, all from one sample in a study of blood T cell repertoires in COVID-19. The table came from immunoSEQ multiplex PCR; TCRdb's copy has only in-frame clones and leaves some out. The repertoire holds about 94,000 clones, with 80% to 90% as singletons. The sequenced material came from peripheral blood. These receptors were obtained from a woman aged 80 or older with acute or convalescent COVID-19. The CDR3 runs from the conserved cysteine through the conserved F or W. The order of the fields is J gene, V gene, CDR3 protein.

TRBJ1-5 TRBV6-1 CASSEQSNQPQHF
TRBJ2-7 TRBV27 CASSFLYRGPESYEQYF
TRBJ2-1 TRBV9 CASSVSGVPRYEQFF
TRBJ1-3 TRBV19 CASLGSHSGNTIYF
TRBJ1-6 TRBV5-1 CASSSGQGSKPLHF
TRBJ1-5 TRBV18 CASSPSTGGVQPQHF
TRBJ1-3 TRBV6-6 CASSYGGTGAGNTIYF
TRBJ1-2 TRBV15 CATYPGQGALNYGYTF
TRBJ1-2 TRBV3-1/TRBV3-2 CASSSREGGYGYTF
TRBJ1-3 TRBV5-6 CASRDLQGNGNTIYF
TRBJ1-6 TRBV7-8 CASSPTGFNNSPLHF
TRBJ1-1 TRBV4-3 CASSQEIRDSDAFF
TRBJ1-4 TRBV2 CASRRPGREKHEKLFF
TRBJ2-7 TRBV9 CASSVDGTSVYEQYF
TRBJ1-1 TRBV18 CASSPVGQGARRTEAFF
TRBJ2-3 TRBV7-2 CASSLAGGSTDTQYF
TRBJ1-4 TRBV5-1 CASSRELGEKLFF
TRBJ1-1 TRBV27 CASHLQGARYNTEAFF
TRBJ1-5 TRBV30 CAWSLSGNQPQHF
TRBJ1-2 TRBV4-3 CASSQDNRINYGYTF
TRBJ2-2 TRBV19 CASSTERTGFGGELFF
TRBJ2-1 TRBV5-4 CASRSRGLYNEQFF
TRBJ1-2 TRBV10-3 CAISDHRGTDYGYTF
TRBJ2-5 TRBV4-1 CASSQGASGQETQYF
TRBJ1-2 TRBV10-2 CASRADRGPGYTF
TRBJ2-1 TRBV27 CASRAKTTLSSYNEQFF
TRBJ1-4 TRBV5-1 CASSLVGGNEKLFF
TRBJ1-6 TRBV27 CASSPRDRGQNSPLHF
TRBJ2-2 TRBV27 CASSFTGGSGDTGELFF
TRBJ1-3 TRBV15 CATSSNTYSGNTIYF
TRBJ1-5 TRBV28 CASSLEAGRGQPQHF
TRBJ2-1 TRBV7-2 CASSSSGGLYNEQFF
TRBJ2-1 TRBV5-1 CASSSENRAHEQFF
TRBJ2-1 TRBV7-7 CASSSSGTAYNEQFF
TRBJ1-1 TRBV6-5 CATTPYRGREAFF
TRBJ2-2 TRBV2 CASSVAQGLVSGELFF
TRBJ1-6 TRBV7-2 CASSLVGQGNSPLHF
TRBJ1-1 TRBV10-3 CAISVDRVNTEAFF
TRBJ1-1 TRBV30 CAWSLGQNTEAFF
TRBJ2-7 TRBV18 CASSPDFPSYEQYF
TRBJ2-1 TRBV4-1 CASSQASRGEQFF
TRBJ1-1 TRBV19 CASSIDRRGQGATEAFF
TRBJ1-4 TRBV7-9 CASSFETEYEKLFF
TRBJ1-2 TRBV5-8 CASSLGANYGYTF
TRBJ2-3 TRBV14 CASSQEWATDTQYF
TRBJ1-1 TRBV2 CASSEWAGGTEAFF
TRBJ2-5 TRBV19 CASSIKGSGEGETQYF
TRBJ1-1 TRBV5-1 CASSSVGSRNTEAFF
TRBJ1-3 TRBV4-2 CASSQVAGPAPRSGNTIYF
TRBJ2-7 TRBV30 CAWSAQGDEQYF
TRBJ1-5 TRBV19 CASKPRFDQPQHF
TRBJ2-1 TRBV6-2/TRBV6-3 CASSVTGSVYNEQFF
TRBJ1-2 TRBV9 CASSEGPAVTVYGYTF
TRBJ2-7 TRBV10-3 CAISESRFSHEQYF
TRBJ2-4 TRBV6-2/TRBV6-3 CASSEGGTKNIQYF
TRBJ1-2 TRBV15 CATSRVRRPLTENYGYTF
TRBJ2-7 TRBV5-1 CASSVGQGAGSYEQYF
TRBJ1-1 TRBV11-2 CASSLVGRFTEAFF